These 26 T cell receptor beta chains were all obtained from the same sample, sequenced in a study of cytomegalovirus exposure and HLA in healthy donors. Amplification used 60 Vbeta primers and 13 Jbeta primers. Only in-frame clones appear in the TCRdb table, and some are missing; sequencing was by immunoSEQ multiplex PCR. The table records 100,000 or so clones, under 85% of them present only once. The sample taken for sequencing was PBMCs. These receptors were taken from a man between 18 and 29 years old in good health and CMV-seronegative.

CDR3 in amino acids: CASSWGGVENSGELFF. In DNA form, the CDR3 reads TGTGCCAGCAGCTGGGGGGGGGTTGAAAATTCCGGGGAGCTGTTTTTT. The rearrangement links TRBV2 to TRBJ2-2; 7 bases agree with TRBD2. There are 16 residues in the CDR3. CDR1 is SNHLY and CDR2 is FYNNEI in the germline V gene. Trimming took 6 bases from V and 6 from J; bases not matched to a gene: 13.

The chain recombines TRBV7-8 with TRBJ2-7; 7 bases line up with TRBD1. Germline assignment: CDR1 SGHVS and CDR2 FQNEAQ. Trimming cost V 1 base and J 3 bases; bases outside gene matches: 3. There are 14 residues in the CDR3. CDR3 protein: CASSLDRGVYEQYF. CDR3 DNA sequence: TGTGCCAGCAGCTTAGACAGGGGTGTCTACGAGCAGTACTTC.

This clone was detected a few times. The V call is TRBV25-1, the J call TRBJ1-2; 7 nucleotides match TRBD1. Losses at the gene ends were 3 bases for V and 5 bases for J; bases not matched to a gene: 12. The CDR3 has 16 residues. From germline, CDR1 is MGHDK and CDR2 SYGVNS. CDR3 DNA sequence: TGTGCCAGCAGTGAGCTGAGCCGGGACAGCCAGTATGGCTACACCTTC. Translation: CASSELSRDSQYGYTF.

CDR3: CASSLGASGVSTDTQYF. The CDR3 nucleotides read TGTGCCAGCAGCTTGGGGGCTAGCGGCGTTAGCACAGATACGCAGTATTTT. The chain links TRBV5-4 to TRBJ2-3; 7 nucleotides agree with TRBD2. The germline V gene has CDR1 SGHNT and CDR2 YYREEE (reference sequence). Trimming took 0 bases from V and 0 from J; bases not matched to a gene: 7. CDR3 size: 17 residues. The variable domain in full, with the rest retrieved from reference TRBV5-4 and TRBJ2-3, is ETGVTQSPTHLIKTRGQQVTLRCSSQSGHNTVSWYQQALGQGPQFIFQYYREEENGRGNFPPRFSGLQFPNYSSELNVNALELDDSALYLCASSLGASGVSTDTQYFGPGTRLTVL.

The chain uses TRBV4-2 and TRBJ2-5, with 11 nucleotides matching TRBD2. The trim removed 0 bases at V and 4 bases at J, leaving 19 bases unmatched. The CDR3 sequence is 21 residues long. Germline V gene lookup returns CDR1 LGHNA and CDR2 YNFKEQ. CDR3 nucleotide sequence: TGTGCCAGCAGCCAAGAAGAGGAAGGCCAGACTAGCGGGACGCCGGGAGAGACCCAGTACTTC. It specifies CASSQEEEGQTSGTPGETQYF.

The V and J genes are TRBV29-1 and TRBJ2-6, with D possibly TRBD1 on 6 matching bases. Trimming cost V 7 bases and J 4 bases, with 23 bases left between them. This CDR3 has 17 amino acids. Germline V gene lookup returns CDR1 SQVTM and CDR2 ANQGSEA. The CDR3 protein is CSGLSPQGRGGANVLTF. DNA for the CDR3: TGCAGCGGACTCTCTCCACAGGGACGGGGCGGGGCCAACGTCCTGACTTTC. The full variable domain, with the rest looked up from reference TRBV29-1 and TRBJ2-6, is SAVISQKPSRDICQRGTSLTIQCQVDSQVTMMFWYRQQPGQSLTLIATANQGSEATYESGFVIDKFPISRPNLTFSTLTVSNMSPEDSSIYLCSGLSPQGRGGANVLTFGAGSRLTVL.

CDR3 sequence (DNA): TGTGCCACCAGCAGAGGGACTAGCGGGAGTTATCCCTCCTACGAGCAGTACTTC. The encoded protein is CATSRGTSGSYPSYEQYF. The chain links TRBV15 to TRBJ2-7; 13 bases match TRBD2. V shed 1 base and J 0 bases; nucleotides not matched to a gene: 6. Germline V gene data show CDR1 as LNHNV and CDR2 as YYDKDF (reference sequence). The CDR3 consists of 18 residues.

The CDR3, as DNA: TGTGCCAGCAGTACCCGACAGGGTTTGGAGACCCAGTACTTC. Translated: CASSTRQGLETQYF. The genes are TRBV7-2 and TRBJ2-5, with TRBD1 matching over 7 bases. Germline trimming cut 6 bases from V and 5 bases from J; bases unmatched to any gene: 9. The CDR3 is made up of 14 amino acids. Per the germline V gene, CDR1 is SGHTA and CDR2 is FQGNSA.

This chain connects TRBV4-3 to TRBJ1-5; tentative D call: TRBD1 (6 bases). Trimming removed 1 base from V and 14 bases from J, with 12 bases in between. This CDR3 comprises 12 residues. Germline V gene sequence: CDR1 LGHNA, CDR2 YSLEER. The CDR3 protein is CASSQGHRGKHF. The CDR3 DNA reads TGCGCCAGCAGCCAAGGGCATAGGGGGAAGCATTTT.

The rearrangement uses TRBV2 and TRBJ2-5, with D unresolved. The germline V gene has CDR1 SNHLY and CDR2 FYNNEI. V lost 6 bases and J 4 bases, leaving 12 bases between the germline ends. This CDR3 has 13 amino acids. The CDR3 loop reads CASSLVRIETQYF. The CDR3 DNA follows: TGTGCCAGCAGCCTAGTTCGGATAGAGACCCAGTACTTC.

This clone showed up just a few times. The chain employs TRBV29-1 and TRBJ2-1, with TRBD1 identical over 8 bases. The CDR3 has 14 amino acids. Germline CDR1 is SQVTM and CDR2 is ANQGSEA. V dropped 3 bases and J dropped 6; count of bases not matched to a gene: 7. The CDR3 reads CSVDMQGAINEQFF. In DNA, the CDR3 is TGCAGCGTTGATATGCAGGGGGCCATCAATGAGCAGTTCTTC.

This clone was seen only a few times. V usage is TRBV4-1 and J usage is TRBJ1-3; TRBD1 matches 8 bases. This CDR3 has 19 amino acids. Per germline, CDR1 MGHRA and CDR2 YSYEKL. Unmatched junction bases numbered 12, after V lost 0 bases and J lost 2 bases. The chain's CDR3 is CASSQEVTGAGGTGNTIYF. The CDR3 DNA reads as TGCGCCAGCAGCCAAGAGGTGACAGGGGCCGGCGGAACTGGAAACACCATATATTTT.

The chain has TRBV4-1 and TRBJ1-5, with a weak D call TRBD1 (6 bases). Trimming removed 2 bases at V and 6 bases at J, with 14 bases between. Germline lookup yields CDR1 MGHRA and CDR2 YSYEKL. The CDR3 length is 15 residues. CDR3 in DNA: TGCGCCAGCAGCCAACCTGACAGGCTAGTTCAGCCCCAGCATTTT. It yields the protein CASSQPDRLVQPQHF.

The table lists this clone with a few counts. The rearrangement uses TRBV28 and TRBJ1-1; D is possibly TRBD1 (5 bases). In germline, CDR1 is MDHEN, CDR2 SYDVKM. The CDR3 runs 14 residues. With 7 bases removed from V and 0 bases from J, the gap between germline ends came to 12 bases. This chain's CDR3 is CASNGGALNTEAFF. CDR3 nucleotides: TGTGCCAGCAATGGAGGGGCCTTGAACACTGAAGCTTTCTTT. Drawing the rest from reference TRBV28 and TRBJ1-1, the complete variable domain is DVKVTQSSRYLVKRTGEKVFLECVQDMDHENMFWYRQDPGLGLRLIYFSYDVKMKEKGDIPEGYSVSREKKERFSLILESASTNQTSMYLCASNGGALNTEAFFGQGTRLTVV.

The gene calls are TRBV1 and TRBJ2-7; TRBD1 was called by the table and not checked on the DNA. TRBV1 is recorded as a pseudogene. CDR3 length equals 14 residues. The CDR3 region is CTSSHLDRDHEQYF. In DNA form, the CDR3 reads TGCACCAGCAGCCACCTGGACAGGGACCACGAGCAGTACTTC.

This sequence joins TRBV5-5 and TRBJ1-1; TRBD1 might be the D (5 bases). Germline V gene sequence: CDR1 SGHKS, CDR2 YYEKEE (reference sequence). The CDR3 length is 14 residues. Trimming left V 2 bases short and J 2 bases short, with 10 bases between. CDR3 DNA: TGTGCCAGCAGCTTCTTACAGGCCAACACTGAAGCTTTCTTT. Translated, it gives CASSFLQANTEAFF.

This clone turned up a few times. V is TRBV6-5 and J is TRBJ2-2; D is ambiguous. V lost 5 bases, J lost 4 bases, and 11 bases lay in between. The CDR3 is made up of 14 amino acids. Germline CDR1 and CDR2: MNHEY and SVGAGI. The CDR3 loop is CASSRNIVTGELFF. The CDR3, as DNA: TGTGCCAGCAGTCGCAACATCGTCACCGGGGAGCTGTTTTTT.

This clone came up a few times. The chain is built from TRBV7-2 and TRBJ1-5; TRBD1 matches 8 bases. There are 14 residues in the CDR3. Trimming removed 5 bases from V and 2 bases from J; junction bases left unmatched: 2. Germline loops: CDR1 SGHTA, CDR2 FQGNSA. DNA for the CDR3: TGTGCCAGCAGCCCGACAGGGGGCAATCAGCCCCAGCATTTT. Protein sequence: CASSPTGGNQPQHF.

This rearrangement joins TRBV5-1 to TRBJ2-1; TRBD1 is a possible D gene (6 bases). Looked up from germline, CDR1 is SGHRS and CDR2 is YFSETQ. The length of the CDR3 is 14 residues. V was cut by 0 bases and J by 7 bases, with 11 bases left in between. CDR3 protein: CASSLAQGANEQFF. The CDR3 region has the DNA TGCGCCAGCAGCTTGGCACAGGGAGCGAATGAGCAGTTCTTC.

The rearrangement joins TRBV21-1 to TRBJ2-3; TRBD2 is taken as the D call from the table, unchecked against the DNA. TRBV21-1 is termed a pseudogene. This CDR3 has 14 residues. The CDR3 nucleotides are TGTGCCAGCAGCAATGGGGGGAGAACAGATACGCAGTATTTT. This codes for CASSNGGRTDTQYF.

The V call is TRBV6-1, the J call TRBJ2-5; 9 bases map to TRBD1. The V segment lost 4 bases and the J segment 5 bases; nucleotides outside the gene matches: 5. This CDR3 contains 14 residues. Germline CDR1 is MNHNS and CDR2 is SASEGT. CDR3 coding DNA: TGTGCCAGCAGTGGAACAGGGGGCCCTGAGACCCAGTACTTC. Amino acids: CASSGTGGPETQYF.

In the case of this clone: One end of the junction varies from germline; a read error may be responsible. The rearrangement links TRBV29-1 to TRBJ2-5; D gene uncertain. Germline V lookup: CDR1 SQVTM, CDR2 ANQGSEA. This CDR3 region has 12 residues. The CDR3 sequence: CSVPPVGSPQDF. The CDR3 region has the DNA TGCAGCGTTCCTCCGGTAGGCTCGCCCCAGGACTTC.

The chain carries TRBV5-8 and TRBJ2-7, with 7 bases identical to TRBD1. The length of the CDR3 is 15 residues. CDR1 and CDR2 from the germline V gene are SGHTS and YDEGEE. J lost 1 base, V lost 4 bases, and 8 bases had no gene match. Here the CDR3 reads CASSHPGRGSYEQYF. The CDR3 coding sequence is TGTGCCAGCAGCCATCCGGGCAGGGGGTCCTACGAGCAGTACTTC.

In DNA, the CDR3 is TGTGCCAGCAGTCGTACTAACAGGCACACTGAAGCTTTCTTT. Translating it yields CASSRTNRHTEAFF. The chain uses TRBV6-6 and TRBJ1-1; possible D gene TRBD1, 5 bases. V was pared by 5 bases and J by 3 bases, with 13 bases between. This CDR3 has 14 amino acids. Germline V lookup: CDR1 MNHNY, CDR2 SVGAGI (reference sequence).

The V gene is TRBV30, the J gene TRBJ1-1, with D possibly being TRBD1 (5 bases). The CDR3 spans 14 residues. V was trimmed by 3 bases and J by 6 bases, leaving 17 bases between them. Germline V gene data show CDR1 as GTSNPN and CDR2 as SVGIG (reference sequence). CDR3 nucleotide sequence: TGTGCCTGGAGAAATAAAGGGGAAAGGCCTGAAGCTTTCTTT. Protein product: CAWRNKGERPEAFF. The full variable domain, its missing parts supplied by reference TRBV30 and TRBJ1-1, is SQTIHQWPATLVQPVGSPLSLECTVEGTSNPNLYWYRQAAGRGLQLLFYSVGIGQISSEVPQNLSASRPQDRQFILSSKKLLLSDSGFYLCAWRNKGERPEAFFGQGTRLTVV.

The CDR3 DNA sequence: TGTGCCAGCAGTGCTCCCGGGACAGGGAACAATCAGCCCCAGCATTTT. This encodes CASSAPGTGNNQPQHF. The gene calls are TRBV25-1 and TRBJ1-5, with 9 bases that match TRBD1. Germline CDR1 is MGHDK and CDR2 is SYGVNS. The trim removed 4 bases at V and 3 bases at J, leaving 7 bases unmatched. This CDR3 has 16 residues.